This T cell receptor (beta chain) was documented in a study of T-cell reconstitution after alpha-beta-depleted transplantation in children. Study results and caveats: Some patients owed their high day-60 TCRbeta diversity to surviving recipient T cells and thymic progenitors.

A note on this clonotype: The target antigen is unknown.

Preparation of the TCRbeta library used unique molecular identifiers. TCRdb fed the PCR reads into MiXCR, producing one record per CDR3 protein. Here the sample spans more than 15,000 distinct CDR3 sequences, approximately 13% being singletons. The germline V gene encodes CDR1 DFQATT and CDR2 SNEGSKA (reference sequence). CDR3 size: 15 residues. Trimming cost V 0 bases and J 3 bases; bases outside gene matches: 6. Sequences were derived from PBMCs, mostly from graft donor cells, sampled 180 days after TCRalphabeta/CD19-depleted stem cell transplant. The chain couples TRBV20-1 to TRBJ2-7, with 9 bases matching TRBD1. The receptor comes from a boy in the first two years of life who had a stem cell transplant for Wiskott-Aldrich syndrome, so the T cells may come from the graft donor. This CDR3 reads CSARDQGQGFYEQYF. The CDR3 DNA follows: TGCAGTGCTAGAGATCAGGGACAGGGCTTCTACGAGCAGTACTTC.